This record covers a single TCR beta chain. Clinical histories supplied by participants themselves formed the basis of cohort assignment. The data stem from a study of blood T cell repertoires in COVID-19. Looking at the study overall: T cells, B-cell-depleted T cells, or PBMCs provided the cDNA or gDNA that served as material.

The CDR3 is 17 amino acids. Germline V gene sequence: CDR1 SGHVS, CDR2 FQNEAQ. V was cut by 3 bases and J by 0 bases, with 15 bases left in between. Assay: immunoSEQ multiplex PCR; the TCRdb copy retains only in-frame clones and omits some. Of 170,000 or so clones listed, roughly 87% were seen once; the top ten hold 7%. Sequenced sample: PBMCs or T cells enriched from blood (not recorded which). The receptor was derived from a woman aged 50 to 60 who had recovered from COVID-19. The V call is TRBV7-8, the J call TRBJ1-5, with TRBD1 as a possible D gene (6 bases). CDR3 protein: CASSFVGRGGSNQPQHF. The CDR3 DNA sequence: TGTGCCAGCAGCTTTGTGGGGAGAGGGGGTAGCAATCAGCCCCAGCATTTT.